The clone carrying this TCR beta chain was counted at least ten times. This sample stems from a study of identical twins. TCRdb used MiXCR to reprocess the 5' RACE reads, holding one entry per CDR3 protein. This table has some 300,000 distinct CDR3 sequences, more than 9% appearing once. The CDR3 consists of 13 residues. CDR1 and CDR2 from the germline V gene are MNHEY and SVGAGI. Between the trimmed V and J ends, which lost 2 bases and 6 bases, there was a span of 8 bases. These data were also filed under a second study, of yellow fever vaccine responses in identical twins.

Sequencing used CD8+ T cells sorted from blood. The sequence came from a woman between 18 and 29 years old in good health. The chain uses TRBV6-5 and TRBJ2-1; no firm D call. The DNA for the CDR3 is TGTGCCAGCAGTTACGGTCTGGGCAATGAGCAGTTCTTC. Encoded protein: CASSYGLGNEQFF.